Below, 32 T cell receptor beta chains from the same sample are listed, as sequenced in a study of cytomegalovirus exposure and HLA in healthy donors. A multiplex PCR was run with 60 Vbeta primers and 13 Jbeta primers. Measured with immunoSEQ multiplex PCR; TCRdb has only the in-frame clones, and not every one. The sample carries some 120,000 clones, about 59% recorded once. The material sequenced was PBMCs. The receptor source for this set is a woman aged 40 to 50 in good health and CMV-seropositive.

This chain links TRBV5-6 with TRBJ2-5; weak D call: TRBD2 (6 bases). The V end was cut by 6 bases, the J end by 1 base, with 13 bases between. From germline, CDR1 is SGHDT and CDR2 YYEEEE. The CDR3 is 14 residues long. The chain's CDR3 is CASTTGDFQETQYF. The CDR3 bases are TGTGCCAGCACCACTGGGGACTTCCAAGAGACCCAGTACTTC.

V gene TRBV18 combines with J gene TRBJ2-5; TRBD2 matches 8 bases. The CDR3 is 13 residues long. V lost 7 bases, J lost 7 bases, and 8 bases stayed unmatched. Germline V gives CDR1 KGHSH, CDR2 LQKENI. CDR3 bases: TGTGCCAGCTTATCGGGGGGGTCAGTGACCCAGTACTTC. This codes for CASLSGGSVTQYF.

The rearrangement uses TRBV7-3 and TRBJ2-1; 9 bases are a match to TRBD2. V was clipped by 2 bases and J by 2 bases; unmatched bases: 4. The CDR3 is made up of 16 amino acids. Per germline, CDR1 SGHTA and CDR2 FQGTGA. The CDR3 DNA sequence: TGTGCCAGCAGCTTAGTTGCGGGGGGGGCCTACAATGAGCAGTTCTTC. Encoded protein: CASSLVAGGAYNEQFF.

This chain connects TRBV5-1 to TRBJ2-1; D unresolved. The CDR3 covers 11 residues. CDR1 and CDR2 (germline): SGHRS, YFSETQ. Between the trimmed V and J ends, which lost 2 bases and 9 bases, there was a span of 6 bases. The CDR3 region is CASSLHSEQFF. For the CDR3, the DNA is TGCGCCAGCAGCTTACACAGTGAGCAGTTCTTC.

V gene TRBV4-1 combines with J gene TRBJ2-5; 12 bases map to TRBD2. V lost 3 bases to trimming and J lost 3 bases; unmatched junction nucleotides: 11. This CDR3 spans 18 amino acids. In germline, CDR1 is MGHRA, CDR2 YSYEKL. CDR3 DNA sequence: TGCGCCAGCAGCCACCCCTCCGGGACTAGCGGGCCTGAAGAGACCCAGTACTTC. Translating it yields CASSHPSGTSGPEETQYF.

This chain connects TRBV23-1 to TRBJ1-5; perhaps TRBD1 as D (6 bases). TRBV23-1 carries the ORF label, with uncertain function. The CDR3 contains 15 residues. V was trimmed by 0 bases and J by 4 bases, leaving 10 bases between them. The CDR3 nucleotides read TGCGCCAGCAGTCAATCGGCAGGGGAGAATCAGCCCCAGCATTTT. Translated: CASSQSAGENQPQHF.

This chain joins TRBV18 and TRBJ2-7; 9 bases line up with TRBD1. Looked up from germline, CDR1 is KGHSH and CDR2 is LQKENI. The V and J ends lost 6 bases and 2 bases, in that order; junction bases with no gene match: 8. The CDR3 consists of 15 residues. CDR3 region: CASSPRQGGTYEQYF. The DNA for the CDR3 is TGTGCCAGCTCTCCCCGACAGGGGGGCACCTACGAGCAGTACTTC.

DNA of the CDR3: TGTGCCAGCAGCCCTTACAGGGAAAACACCGGGGAGCTGTTTTTT. This gives the protein CASSPYRENTGELFF. J is TRBJ2-2 and V is TRBV7-3; the D gene is possibly TRBD1 (6 bases). This CDR3 comprises 15 residues. V was pared by 5 bases and J by 2 bases, with 12 bases between. Germline V gene sequence: CDR1 SGHTA, CDR2 FQGTGA.

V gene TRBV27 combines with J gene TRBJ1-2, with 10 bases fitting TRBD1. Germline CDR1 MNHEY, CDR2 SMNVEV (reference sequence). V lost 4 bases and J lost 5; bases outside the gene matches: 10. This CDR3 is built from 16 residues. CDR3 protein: CASSSNRDRGSYGYTF. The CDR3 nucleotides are TGTGCCAGCAGTTCAAACCGGGACAGGGGTTCTTATGGCTACACCTTC.

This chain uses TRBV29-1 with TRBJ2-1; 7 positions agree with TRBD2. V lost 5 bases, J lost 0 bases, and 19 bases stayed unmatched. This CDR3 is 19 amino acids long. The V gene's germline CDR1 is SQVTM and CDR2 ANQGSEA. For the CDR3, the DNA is TGCAGCGTTCGCCCTAAGGGGTCTAGCGGAGGAAGCTCCTACAATGAGCAGTTCTTC. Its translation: CSVRPKGSSGGSSYNEQFF.

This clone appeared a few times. The CDR3 DNA reads as TGTGCCAGCAGTAGAGGACAGGGGCAGCGAAAACTGTTTTTT. As protein: CASSRGQGQRKLFF. This rearrangement joins TRBV6-5 to TRBJ1-4, with 9 bases aligning to TRBD1. Germline CDR1 is MNHEY and CDR2 is SVGAGI. V trimming: 5 bases; J trimming: 10 bases; junction bases outside the gene matches: 8. This CDR3 has 14 residues.

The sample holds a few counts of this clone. The CDR3 nucleotides read TGTGCCAGCAGCCCTGGGACAGGGGAAGGCTACACCTTC. Its protein product is CASSPGTGEGYTF. The chain joins TRBV5-5 to TRBJ1-2; 10 bases align to TRBD1. Germline CDR1 SGHKS, CDR2 YYEKEE (reference sequence). The CDR3 loop spans 13 amino acids. With V trimmed by 4 bases and J by 8 bases, 5 bases remained unmatched.

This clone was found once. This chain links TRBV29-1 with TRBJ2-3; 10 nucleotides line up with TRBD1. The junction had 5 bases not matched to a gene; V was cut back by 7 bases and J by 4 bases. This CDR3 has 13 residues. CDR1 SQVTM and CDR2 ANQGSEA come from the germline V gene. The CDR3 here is CSAEGTGADTQYF. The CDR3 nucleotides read TGCAGCGCCGAAGGGACAGGGGCAGATACGCAGTATTTT.

This chain's CDR3 is CASSVRPDHLTVGTDTQYF. DNA for the CDR3: TGTGCCAGCAGCGTAAGACCGGACCACTTGACAGTAGGCACAGATACGCAGTATTTT. The V call is TRBV9, the J call TRBJ2-3, with D possibly being TRBD1 (5 bases). This CDR3 comprises 19 residues. The germline V and J ends were trimmed by 1 base and 1 base, with 22 bases remaining between them. Germline CDR1 is SGDLS and CDR2 is YYNGEE.

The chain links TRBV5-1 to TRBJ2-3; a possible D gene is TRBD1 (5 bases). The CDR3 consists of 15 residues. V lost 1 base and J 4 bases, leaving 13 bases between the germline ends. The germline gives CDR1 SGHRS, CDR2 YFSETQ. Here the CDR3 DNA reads TGCGCCAGCAGCTTGTCAGGGCCCAGCCCAGATACGCAGTATTTT. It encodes CASSLSGPSPDTQYF.

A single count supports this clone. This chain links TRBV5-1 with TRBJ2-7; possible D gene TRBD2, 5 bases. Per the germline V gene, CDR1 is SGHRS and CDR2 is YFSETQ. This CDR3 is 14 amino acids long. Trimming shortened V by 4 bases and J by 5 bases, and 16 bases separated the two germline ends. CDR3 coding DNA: TGCGCCAGCAGCCCCGGGATCAACTCAGACGAGCAGTACTTC. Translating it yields CASSPGINSDEQYF.

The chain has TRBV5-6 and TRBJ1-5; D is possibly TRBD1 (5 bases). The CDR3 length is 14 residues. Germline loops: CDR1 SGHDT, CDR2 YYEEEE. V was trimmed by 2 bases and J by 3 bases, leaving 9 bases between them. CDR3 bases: TGTGCCAGCAGCTTTGGGGGGTACAATCAGCCCCAGCATTTT. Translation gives CASSFGGYNQPQHF. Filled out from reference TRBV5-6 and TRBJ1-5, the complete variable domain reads DAGVTQSPTHLIKTRGQQVTLRCSPKSGHDTVSWYQQALGQGPQFIFQYYEEEERQRGNFPDRFSGHQFPNYSSELNVNALLLGDSALYLCASSFGGYNQPQHFGDGTRLSIL.

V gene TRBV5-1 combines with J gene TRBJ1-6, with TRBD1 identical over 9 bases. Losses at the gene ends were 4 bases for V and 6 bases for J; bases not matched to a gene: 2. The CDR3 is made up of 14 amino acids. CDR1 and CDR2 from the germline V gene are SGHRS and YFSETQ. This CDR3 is CASSVGQGNSPLHF. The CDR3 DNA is TGCGCCAGCAGCGTGGGACAGGGTAATTCACCCCTCCACTTT.

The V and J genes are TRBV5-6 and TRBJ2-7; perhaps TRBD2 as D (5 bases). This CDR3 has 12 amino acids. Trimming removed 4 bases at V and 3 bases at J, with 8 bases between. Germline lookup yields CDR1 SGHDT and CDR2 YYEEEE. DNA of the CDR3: TGTGCCAGCAGCCCTGGGAGCTACGAGCAGTACTTC. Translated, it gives CASSPGSYEQYF.

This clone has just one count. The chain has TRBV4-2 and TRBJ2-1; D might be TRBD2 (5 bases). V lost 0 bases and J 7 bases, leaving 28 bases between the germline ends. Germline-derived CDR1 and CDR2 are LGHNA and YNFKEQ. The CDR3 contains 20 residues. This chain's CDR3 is CASSQDRRSGEGKGENEQFF. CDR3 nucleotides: TGTGCCAGCAGCCAAGATCGAAGGTCCGGCGAGGGAAAGGGTGAGAATGAGCAGTTCTTC.

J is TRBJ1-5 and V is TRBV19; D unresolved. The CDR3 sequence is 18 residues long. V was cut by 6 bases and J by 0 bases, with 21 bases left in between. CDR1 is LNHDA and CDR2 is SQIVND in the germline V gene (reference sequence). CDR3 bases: TGTGCCAGTAGAAGTGAAAGAGGGCCCGGATATAGCAATCAGCCCCAGCATTTT. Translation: CASRSERGPGYSNQPQHF.

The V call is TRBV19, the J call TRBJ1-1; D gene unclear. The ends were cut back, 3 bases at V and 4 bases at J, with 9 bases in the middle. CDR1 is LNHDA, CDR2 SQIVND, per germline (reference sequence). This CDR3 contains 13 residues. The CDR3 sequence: CASSMEGGTEAFF. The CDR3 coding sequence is TGTGCCAGTAGTATGGAGGGTGGCACTGAAGCTTTCTTT.

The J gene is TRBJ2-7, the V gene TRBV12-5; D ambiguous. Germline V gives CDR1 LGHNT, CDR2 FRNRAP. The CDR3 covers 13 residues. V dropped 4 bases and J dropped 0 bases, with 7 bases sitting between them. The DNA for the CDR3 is TGTGCTAGTGGTTCATTAGTCTCCTACGAGCAGTACTTC. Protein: CASGSLVSYEQYF.

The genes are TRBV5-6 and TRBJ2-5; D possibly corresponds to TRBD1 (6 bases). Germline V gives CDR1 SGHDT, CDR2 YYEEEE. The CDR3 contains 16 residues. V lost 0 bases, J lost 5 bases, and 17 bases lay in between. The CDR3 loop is CASSLVWAGDGETQYF. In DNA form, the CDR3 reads TGTGCCAGCAGCTTGGTGTGGGCAGGGGATGGGGAGACCCAGTACTTC.

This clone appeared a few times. The CDR3 coding sequence is TGTGCCAGCAGCCGGCGACAGGGCATAGCGGTCATCGAGCAGTTCTTC. Residues: CASSRRQGIAVIEQFF. The chain links TRBV13 to TRBJ2-1, with D possibly matching TRBD1 (7 bases). The germline V gene has CDR1 PRHDT and CDR2 FYEKMQ (reference sequence). V was trimmed by 5 bases and J by 10 bases, leaving 24 bases between them. The CDR3 is 16 residues long.

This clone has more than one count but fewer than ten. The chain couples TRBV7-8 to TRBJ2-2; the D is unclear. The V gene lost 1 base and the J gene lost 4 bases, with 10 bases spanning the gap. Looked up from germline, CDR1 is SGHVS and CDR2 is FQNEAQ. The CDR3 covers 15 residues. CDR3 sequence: CASSLVAVSTGELFF. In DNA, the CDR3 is TGTGCCAGCAGCTTAGTGGCAGTTTCCACCGGGGAGCTGTTTTTT.

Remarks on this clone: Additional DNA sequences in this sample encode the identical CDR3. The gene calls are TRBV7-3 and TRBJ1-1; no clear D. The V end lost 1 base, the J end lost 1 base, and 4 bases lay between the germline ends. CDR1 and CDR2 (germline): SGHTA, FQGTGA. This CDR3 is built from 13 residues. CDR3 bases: TGTGCCAGCAGCTTAAGGCAGAACACTGAAGCTTTCTTT. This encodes CASSLRQNTEAFF. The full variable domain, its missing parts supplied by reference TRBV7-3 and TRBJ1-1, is GAGVSQTPSNKVTEKGKYVELRCDPISGHTALYWYRQSLGQGPEFLIYFQGTGAADDSGLPNDRFFAVRPEGSVSTLKIQRTERGDSAVYLCASSLRQNTEAFFGQGTRLTVV.

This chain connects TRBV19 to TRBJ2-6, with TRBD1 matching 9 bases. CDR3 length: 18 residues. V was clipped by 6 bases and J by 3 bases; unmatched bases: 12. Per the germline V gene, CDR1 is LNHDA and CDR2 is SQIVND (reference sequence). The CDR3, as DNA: TGTGCCAGTAGGGACACGGGACAGGGAACGGTTGGGGCCAACGTCCTGACTTTC. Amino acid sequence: CASRDTGQGTVGANVLTF. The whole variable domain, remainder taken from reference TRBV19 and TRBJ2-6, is DGGITQSPKYLFRKEGQNVTLSCEQNLNHDAMYWYRQDPGQGLRLIYYSQIVNDFQKGDIAEGYSVSREKKESFPLTVTSAQKNPTAFYLCASRDTGQGTVGANVLTFGAGSRLTVL.

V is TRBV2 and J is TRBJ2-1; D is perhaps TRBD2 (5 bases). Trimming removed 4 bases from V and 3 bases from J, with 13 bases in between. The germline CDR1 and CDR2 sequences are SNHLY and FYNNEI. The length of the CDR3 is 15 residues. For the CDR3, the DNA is TGTGCCAGCAGTGCTGAGAGGGTAGGCTACAATGAGCAGTTCTTC. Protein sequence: CASSAERVGYNEQFF.

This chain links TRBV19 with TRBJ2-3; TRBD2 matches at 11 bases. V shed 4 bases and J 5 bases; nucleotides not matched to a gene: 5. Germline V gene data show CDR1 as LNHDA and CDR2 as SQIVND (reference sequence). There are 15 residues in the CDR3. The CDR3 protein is CASSSSGRVGDTQYF. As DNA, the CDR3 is TGTGCCAGTAGTAGTAGCGGGAGGGTGGGAGATACGCAGTATTTT.

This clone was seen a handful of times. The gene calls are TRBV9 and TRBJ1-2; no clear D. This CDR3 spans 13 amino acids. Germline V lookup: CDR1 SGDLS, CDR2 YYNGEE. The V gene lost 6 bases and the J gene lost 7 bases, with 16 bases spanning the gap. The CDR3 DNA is TGTGCCAGCACCACAGCGGGAAGATCTGGCTACACCTTC. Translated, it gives CASTTAGRSGYTF.

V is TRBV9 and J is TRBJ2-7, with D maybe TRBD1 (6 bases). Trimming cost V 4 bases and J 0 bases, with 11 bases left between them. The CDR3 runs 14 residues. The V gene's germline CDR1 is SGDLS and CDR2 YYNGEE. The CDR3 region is CASSPSGDSYEQYF. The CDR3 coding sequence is TGTGCCAGCAGCCCCTCAGGGGACTCCTACGAGCAGTACTTC.